These 11 T cell receptor beta chains came from one sample sequenced in a study of cytomegalovirus exposure and HLA in healthy donors (dated by TCRdb to 2017 to 2019). The library was generated by the immunoSEQ multiplex PCR assay. The multiplex PCR relied on a mix of 60 forward primers for TCR Vbeta segments and 13 reverse primers for TCR Jbeta segments. Drawn from immuneACCESS, this table holds only the in-frame rearrangements with V and J called that TCRdb kept. Clones are partly lost; checked studies trace under half to an unresolved V gene and leave the rest unexplained. The sample records some 150,000 clones, less than 90% of which are singletons. The ten largest clones take up less than 2% of the sample. Sequenced sample: PBMCs. Receptor source: a man aged 40-49 years in good health and CMV-seronegative.

A word on this clone: A junction end diverges from the germline sequence, so it may reflect a read error. The V and J genes are TRBV6-6 and TRBJ2-7; TRBD1 is a possible D gene (6 bases). CDR1 and CDR2 from the germline V gene are MNHNY and SVGAGI (reference sequence). CDR3 length equals 15 residues. This chain's CDR3 is CASRIGGQSNYEQYF. CDR3 nucleotides: TGTGCTAGCAGAATCGGAGGACAGAGTAACTACGAGCAGTACTTC.

In DNA, the CDR3 is TGTGCCATCAGTGAGGGGACTGGAAAACTGTTTTTT. This codes for CAISEGTGKLFF. The chain combines TRBV10-3 with TRBJ1-4, with D perhaps TRBD1 (5 bases). Trimming stripped 2 bases from V and 10 bases from J, with 8 bases between. The CDR3 spans 12 residues. Germline CDR1 is ENHRY and CDR2 is SYGVKD.

J is TRBJ2-2 and V is TRBV21-1; the listed D gene, TRBD1, was not tested against the DNA. TRBV21-1 is flagged as a pseudogene. The CDR3 has 16 amino acids. CDR3 bases: TGTGCCAGCAGCAACGACAGGGCGCGTAACACCGGGGAGCTGTTTTTT. Its translation: CASSNDRARNTGELFF.

This rearrangement joins TRBV6-5 to TRBJ1-2, with 8 bases identical to TRBD1. Germline trimming cut 6 bases from V and 4 bases from J; bases unmatched to any gene: 10. The CDR3 covers 15 residues. The germline V gene has CDR1 MNHEY and CDR2 SVGAGI. In nucleotides, the CDR3 is TGTGCCAGCAGCCCCGACAGGGGCATCCGCTATGGCTACACCTTC. Translation: CASSPDRGIRYGYTF.

The chain carries TRBV19 and TRBJ2-1; TRBD2 matches at 12 bases. The CDR3 has 17 amino acids. Germline V gene data show CDR1 as LNHDA and CDR2 as SQIVND (reference sequence). With 5 bases clipped from V and 0 bases from J, the junction kept 5 bases outside the gene matches. The chain's CDR3 is CASSFLAGGSSYNEQFF. In DNA form, the CDR3 reads TGTGCCAGTAGTTTCCTAGCGGGGGGGAGCTCCTACAATGAGCAGTTCTTC.

The chain carries TRBV5-4 and TRBJ2-5; 11 bases match TRBD2. The closer fit of TRBJ2-7 to the DNA end suggests the J call may be wrong. The CDR3 sequence is 16 residues long. Germline V gene data show CDR1 as SGHNT and CDR2 as YYREEE (reference sequence). Here the CDR3 DNA reads TGTGCCAGCAGCTTGAGAGGTGGACTAGCGGGTGCCGAGCAGTACTTC. Its translation: CASSLRGGLAGAEQYF.

The chain carries TRBV5-4 and TRBJ2-7; TRBD2 matches 14 bases. V shed 7 bases, J shed 1 base, and the junction held 4 bases outside the gene matches. The CDR3 has 15 residues. Germline V gives CDR1 SGHNT, CDR2 YYREEE (reference sequence). For the CDR3, the DNA is TGTGCCAGCGGGACTAGCGGGGGCTTGTCCTACGAGCAGTACTTC. As protein: CASGTSGGLSYEQYF.

This chain joins TRBV6-5 and TRBJ2-7; D call uncertain. Per the germline V gene, CDR1 is MNHEY and CDR2 is SVGAGI. V was pared by 6 bases and J by 0 bases, with 15 bases between. The CDR3 length is 15 residues. The CDR3 region has the DNA TGTGCCAGCAGCCCGACTTCCGTAAGCTCCTACGAGCAGTACTTC. Amino acids: CASSPTSVSSYEQYF.

The chain links TRBV9 to TRBJ2-7; the match to TRBD2 covers 7 bases. This CDR3 contains 14 residues. The germline CDR1 and CDR2 sequences are SGDLS and YYNGEE. V trimming: 4 bases; J trimming: 7 bases; junction bases outside the gene matches: 11. The CDR3 reads CASSLGGGGMEQYF. In DNA form, the CDR3 reads TGTGCCAGCAGCCTAGGTGGGGGAGGGATGGAGCAGTACTTC.

The CDR3 spells CASSNSGGAQNEQFF. CDR3 DNA: TGTGCCAGCAGTAATAGCGGGGGGGCCCAAAATGAGCAGTTCTTC. The genes are TRBV6-5 and TRBJ2-1, with TRBD2 matching over 11 bases. Trimming took 5 bases from V and 7 from J; bases not matched to a gene: 7. Germline loops: CDR1 MNHEY, CDR2 SVGAGI. The CDR3 totals 15 residues.

The chain links TRBV7-3 to TRBJ2-2; D not resolved. Trimming removed 5 bases from V and 6 bases from J, with 10 bases in between. Germline-derived CDR1 and CDR2 are SGHTA and FQGTGA. The CDR3 is 13 amino acids. DNA of the CDR3: TGTGCCAGCAGCGTTCTAGGCGCCGGGGAGCTGTTTTTT. This codes for CASSVLGAGELFF.